This T cell receptor (beta chain) was found in a study of OX40 agonist ivuxolimab in advanced cancers. Clones were sequenced by immunoSEQ multiplex PCR, and TCRdb holds only the in-frame ones, with some missing. Of about 77,000 clones listed, around nine tenths were seen once; the top ten hold about 5.9%. The ends lost 6 bases at V and 4 bases at J; junction bases unmatched: 11. In germline, CDR1 is MDHEN, CDR2 SYDVKM. The CDR3 runs to 15 residues. The TCR comes from an adult with an advanced solid tumor such as melanoma, head and neck, liver or kidney cancer. This chain connects TRBV28 to TRBJ1-1, with 7 bases matching TRBD1. The sample in question was CD4+ or CD8+ T cells sorted from blood, obtained in a trial of the OX40 agonist ivuxolimab. CDR3 residues: CASSYTGAHSTEAFF. The CDR3 DNA is TGTGCCAGCAGCTACACAGGGGCGCATAGCACTGAAGCTTTCTTT.